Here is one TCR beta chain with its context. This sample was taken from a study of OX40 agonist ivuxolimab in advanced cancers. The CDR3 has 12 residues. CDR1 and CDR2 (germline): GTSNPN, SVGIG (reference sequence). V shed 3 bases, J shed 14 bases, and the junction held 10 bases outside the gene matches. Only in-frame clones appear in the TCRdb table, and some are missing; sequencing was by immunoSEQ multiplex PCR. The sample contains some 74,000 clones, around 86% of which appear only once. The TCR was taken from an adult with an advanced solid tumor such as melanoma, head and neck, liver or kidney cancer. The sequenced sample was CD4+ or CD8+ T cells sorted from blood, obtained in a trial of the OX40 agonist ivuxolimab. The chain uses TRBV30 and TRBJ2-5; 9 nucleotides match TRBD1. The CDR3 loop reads CAWRASGTGKYF. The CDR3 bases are TGTGCCTGGAGGGCCTCCGGGACAGGGAAATACTTC.